This T cell receptor beta chain is drawn from a study of blood T cell repertoires in COVID-19. The CDR3 has 18 residues. TCRdb's copy holds only in-frame clones and misses some; the assay was immunoSEQ multiplex PCR. This sample has 200,000 to 250,000 clones, with less than 90% found just once. Cohorts were assigned according to the clinical history that participants reported. This rearrangement joins TRBV21-1 to TRBJ2-1; the D call of TRBD2 is as the table states it, not checked on the DNA. TRBV21-1 is shown as a pseudogene. The receptor was isolated from a middle-aged woman who had recovered from COVID-19. Sequencing was performed on PBMCs or T cells enriched from blood (not recorded which). CDR3 nucleotide sequence: TGTGCCAGCAGCAAAGCAGTGGGGACTAGCGGGGGCTACAATGAGCAGTTCTTC. Its protein product is CASSKAVGTSGGYNEQFF.